This T cell receptor beta chain was captured by sequencing in a study of shared clonotypes between healthy human individuals. Findings and limits, study-wide: Non-shared clonotypes had lower generation probabilities than clonotypes shared by all four sorted-subset donors.

In the case of this clone: Its antigen is still unknown.

The CDR3 contains 15 residues. With 3 bases clipped from V and 4 bases from J, the junction kept 5 bases outside the gene matches. Germline loops: CDR1 LNHNV, CDR2 YYDKDF (reference sequence). Per the authors' pipeline: Filtering differed, since immunoSEQ gave only junction sequences and no quality scores. TCRdb keeps only in-frame clones here, not all; method: immunoSEQ multiplex PCR. V and J calls and clone size are as listed in that table; D and trimming were resolved from the DNA. The data contain more than 2,000,000 clones, approximately 95% of them singletons. The sequencing input was naive CD4+ T cells from PBMCs. Subset in this sample: CD45RA+ positively selected. This sequence originates from a man aged 18 to 35 in good health. Some clones in this sample may be carry-over from other donors' samples. V usage is TRBV15 and J usage is TRBJ1-5, with 8 bases aligning to TRBD1. The CDR3 protein is CATSRDGQGNQPQHF. The DNA of the CDR3 is TGTGCCACCAGCAGGGACGGACAGGGTAATCAGCCCCAGCATTTT.